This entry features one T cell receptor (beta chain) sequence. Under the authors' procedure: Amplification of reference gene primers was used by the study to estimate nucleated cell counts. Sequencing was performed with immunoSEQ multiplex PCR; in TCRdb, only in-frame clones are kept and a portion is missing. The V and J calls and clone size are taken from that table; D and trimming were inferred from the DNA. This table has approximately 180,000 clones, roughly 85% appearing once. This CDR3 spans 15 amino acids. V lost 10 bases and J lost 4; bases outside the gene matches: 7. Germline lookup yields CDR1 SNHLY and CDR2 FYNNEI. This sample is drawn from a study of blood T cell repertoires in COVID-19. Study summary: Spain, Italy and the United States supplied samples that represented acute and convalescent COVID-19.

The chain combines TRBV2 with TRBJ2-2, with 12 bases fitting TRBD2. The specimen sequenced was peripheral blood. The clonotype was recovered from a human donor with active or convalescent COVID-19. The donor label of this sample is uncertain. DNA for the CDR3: TGTGCCACCCGACCGGGACTAGCGGGCACCGGGGAGCTGTTTTTT. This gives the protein CATRPGLAGTGELFF.